This T cell receptor beta chain originates from a study of shared clonotypes between healthy human individuals. Terminally differentiated effector memory CD45RA+ cells were left out of the naive CD8 fraction, which was CD45RO-negative and positively selected for CCR7. In replicate PCRs of sorted subsets, about 190 ng DNA, tens of thousands of T cell genomes, was used. The method was immunoSEQ multiplex PCR; TCRdb's version includes in-frame clones alone and lacks a portion of them. Of hundreds of thousands of clones in the sample, roughly 95% were seen once. From germline, CDR1 is MGHRA and CDR2 YSYEKL. The CDR3 loop spans 15 amino acids. V dropped 4 bases and J dropped 6 bases, with 19 bases sitting between them.

The rearrangement uses TRBV4-1 and TRBJ2-7; weak D call: TRBD2 (5 bases). Sequencing was done on a sample of naive CD8+ T cells sorted from blood. The clonotype comes from a woman aged 25 to 39 in good health. The CDR3 DNA follows: TGCGCCAGCAGCCTGACTGGCCTAGAGGGCGGCGAGCAGTACTTC. This sequence encodes CASSLTGLEGGEQYF.